Here is one T cell receptor beta chain with its context. This entry comes from a study of blood T cell repertoires in COVID-19. The wider study: The United States, Italy and Spain provided the acute and convalescent COVID-19 samples. Nucleic acid was either cDNA or gDNA, and it came from T cells, B-cell-depleted T cells, or PBMCs.

The germline V gene has CDR1 LGHNA and CDR2 YNFKEQ. This CDR3 is built from 14 residues. Unmatched junction bases numbered 7, after V lost 4 bases and J lost 4 bases. Assay used: immunoSEQ multiplex PCR; TCRdb lists only in-frame clones, some missing. The table has about 74,000 clones, about four fifths seen once. The sequence was obtained from a man aged 70-80 years with acute or convalescent COVID-19. The V and J genes are TRBV4-2 and TRBJ2-7, with 7 bases aligning to TRBD2. Sequencing was done on a sample of peripheral blood. The CDR3 reads CASSPGEGSYEQYF. For the CDR3, the DNA is TGTGCCAGCAGCCCGGGGGAGGGAAGTTACGAGCAGTACTTC.